What follows are 10 T cell receptor beta chains derived from one specimen sequenced in a study of T cells in Graves' hyperthyroidism and ophthalmopathy. TCR beta CDR3 region amplification was performed from RNA transcripts. With the HTBI primer set, the TCR CDR3 went through a first round of RT-PCR. TCRdb reanalysed the multiplex PCR reads using MiXCR and keeps one entry per CDR3 protein. This table holds about 640,000 distinct CDR3 sequences, around 15% found once. The material sequenced was blood. Every receptor here comes from a woman between 45 and 60 years old with Graves' ophthalmopathy.

V and J are TRBV6-9 and TRBJ1-1, with 8 positions matching TRBD1. CDR3 length: 15 amino acids. V trimming: 3 bases; J trimming: 0 bases; junction bases outside the gene matches: 3. The germline V gene has CDR1 MNHGY and CDR2 SVAAGI. CDR3 DNA sequence: TGTGCCAGCAGTTACCGGGACAGGATGAACACTGAAGCTTTCTTT. Its protein is CASSYRDRMNTEAFF.

Points on this clonotype: Being one base from a much bigger clone, this may be a read error. This likely comes from a read error, as the CDR3 has no conserved phenylalanine or tryptophan at its end. The chain has TRBV20-1 and TRBJ1-2; no reliable D call. V lost 0 bases to trimming and J lost 3 bases, with 8 bases between them. This CDR3 has 13 amino acids. Germline CDR1 and CDR2: DFQATT and SNEGSKA (reference sequence). This CDR3 is CSAREPEYYGYTL. Written as DNA, the CDR3 is TGCAGTGCTAGAGAGCCGGAGTACTATGGCTACACCCTC.

The chain has TRBV6-1 and TRBJ1-5; TRBD1 aligns across 7 bases. The J segment lost 4 bases and the V segment lost 1 base, leaving 4 bases of the junction unmatched. Germline V lookup: CDR1 MNHNS, CDR2 SASEGT. The CDR3 sequence is 15 residues long. CDR3 amino acids: CASSEGDRKNQPQHF. CDR3 DNA sequence: TGTGCCAGCAGTGAAGGGGACAGAAAAAATCAGCCCCAGCATTTT.

This clonotype occurred many times. The CDR3 loop reads CASSLPGRRGYTF. In nucleotides, the CDR3 is TGTGCCAGCAGCTTGCCGGGACGTCGGGGCTACACCTTC. V is TRBV7-2 and J is TRBJ1-2, with D possibly TRBD1 on 5 matching bases. The germline V gene has CDR1 SGHTA and CDR2 FQGNSA. Trimming left V 3 bases short and J 8 bases short, with 13 bases between. The CDR3 length is 13 residues.

This clonotype was picked up many times. This chain links TRBV18 with TRBJ1-5; 10 bases are shared with TRBD1. The CDR3 covers 16 residues. Germline CDR1 and CDR2: KGHSH and LQKENI. The V gene end was trimmed by 4 bases and the J gene end by 7 bases; junction bases not matched to a gene: 10. In nucleotides, the CDR3 is TGTGCCAGCTCACGAGGGACAGGGGTAAGGTGGCAGCCCCAGCATTTT. It yields the protein CASSRGTGVRWQPQHF.

At least ten counts were recorded for this clonotype. The chain links TRBV18 to TRBJ2-1, with TRBD2 matching 7 bases. CDR1 and CDR2 (germline): KGHSH, LQKENI. V was clipped by 2 bases and J by 7 bases; unmatched bases: 11. The CDR3 loop spans 16 amino acids. CDR3 protein: CASSPVPPGLRNEQFF. As DNA, the CDR3 is TGTGCCAGCTCACCAGTTCCGCCGGGACTACGGAATGAGCAGTTCTTC.

This clonotype showed up many times. The rearrangement links TRBV2 to TRBJ2-3; the match to TRBD2 covers 11 bases. The V and J ends lost 0 bases and 7 bases, in that order; junction bases with no gene match: 9. CDR3 length: 17 residues. Germline V gives CDR1 SNHLY, CDR2 FYNNEI. The CDR3, as DNA: TGTGCCAGCAGTGAAGCCGTCGGACTAGCGGGCCGATATACGCAGTATTTT. It specifies CASSEAVGLAGRYTQYF.

This clonotype was seen repeatedly, ten times or more. J is TRBJ1-5 and V is TRBV7-2; D remains unclear. The V gene lost 1 base and the J gene lost 5 bases, with 9 bases spanning the gap. Germline lookup yields CDR1 SGHTA and CDR2 FQGNSA. There are 14 residues in the CDR3. CDR3 in amino acids: CASSLGQLHQPQHF. Written as DNA, the CDR3 is TGTGCCAGCAGCTTAGGGCAGCTTCATCAGCCCCAGCATTTT. Drawing the rest from reference TRBV7-2 and TRBJ1-5, the complete variable domain is GAGVSQSPSNKVTEKGKDVELRCDPISGHTALYWYRQSLGQGLEFLIYFQGNSAPDKSGLPSDRFSAERTGGSVSTLTIQRTQQEDSAVYLCASSLGQLHQPQHFGDGTRLSIL.

This clonotype was seen only a few times. This CDR3 reads CASSQALDRPFYNEQFF. The DNA of the CDR3 is TGCGCCAGCAGCCAAGCCCTGGACAGGCCCTTCTACAATGAGCAGTTCTTC. The chain is built from TRBV4-3 and TRBJ2-1; 7 bases are shared with TRBD1. CDR3 length: 17 residues. After removal of 1 base from V and 3 bases from J, the junction contained 9 bases not matched to a gene. Per germline, CDR1 LGHNA and CDR2 YSLEER.

The rearrangement uses TRBV24-1 and TRBJ1-2, with TRBD1 as a possible D gene (6 bases). V was shortened by 5 bases and J by 6 bases, with 9 bases between the two germline ends. CDR1 is KGHDR, CDR2 SFDVKD, per germline. The CDR3 runs to 12 residues. The CDR3 region is CATSGAGDGYTF. In DNA form, the CDR3 reads TGTGCCACCAGTGGGGCAGGGGATGGCTACACCTTC.